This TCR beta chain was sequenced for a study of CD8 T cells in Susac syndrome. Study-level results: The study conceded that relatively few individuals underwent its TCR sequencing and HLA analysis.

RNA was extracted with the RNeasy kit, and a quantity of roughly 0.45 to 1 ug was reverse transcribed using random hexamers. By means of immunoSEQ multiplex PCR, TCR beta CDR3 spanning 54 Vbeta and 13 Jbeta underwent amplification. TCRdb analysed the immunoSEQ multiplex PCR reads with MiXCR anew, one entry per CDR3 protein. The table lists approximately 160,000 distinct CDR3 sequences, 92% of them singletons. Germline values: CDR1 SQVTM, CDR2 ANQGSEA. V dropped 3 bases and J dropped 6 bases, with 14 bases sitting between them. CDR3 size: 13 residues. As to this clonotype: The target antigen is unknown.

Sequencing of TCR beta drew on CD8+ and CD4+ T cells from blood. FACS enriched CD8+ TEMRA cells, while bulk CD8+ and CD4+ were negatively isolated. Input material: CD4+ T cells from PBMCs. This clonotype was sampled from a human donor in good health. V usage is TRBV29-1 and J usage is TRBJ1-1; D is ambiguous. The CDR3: CSVDRKGKAEAFF. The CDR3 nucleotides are TGCAGCGTTGATCGGAAAGGGAAAGCTGAAGCTTTCTTT.